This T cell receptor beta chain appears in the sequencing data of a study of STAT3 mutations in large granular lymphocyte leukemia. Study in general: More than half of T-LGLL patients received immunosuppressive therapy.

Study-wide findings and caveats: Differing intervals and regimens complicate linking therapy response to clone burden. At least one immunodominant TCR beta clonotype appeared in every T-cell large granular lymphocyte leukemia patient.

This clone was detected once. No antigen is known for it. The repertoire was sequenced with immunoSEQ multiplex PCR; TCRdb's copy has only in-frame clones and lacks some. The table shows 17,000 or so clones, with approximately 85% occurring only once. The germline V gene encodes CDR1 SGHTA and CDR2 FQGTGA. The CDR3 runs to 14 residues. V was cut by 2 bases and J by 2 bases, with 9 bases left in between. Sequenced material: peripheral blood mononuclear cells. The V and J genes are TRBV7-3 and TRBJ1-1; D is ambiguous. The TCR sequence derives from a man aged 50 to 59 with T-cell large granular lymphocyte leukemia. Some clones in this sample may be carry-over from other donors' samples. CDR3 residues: CASSLEADNTEAFF. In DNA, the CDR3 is TGTGCCAGCAGCTTAGAGGCAGACAACACTGAAGCTTTCTTT.